This T cell receptor beta chain emerged from a study of cytomegalovirus exposure and HLA in healthy donors. After removal of 0 bases from V and 4 bases from J, the junction contained 3 bases not matched to a gene. The germline V gene encodes CDR1 SGDLS and CDR2 YYNGEE. This CDR3 contains 15 residues. A multiplex PCR was run with 60 Vbeta primers and 13 Jbeta primers. Sequencing used immunoSEQ multiplex PCR; TCRdb keeps in-frame clones, though not all of them. The data hold approximately 50,000 clones, with 60% to 85% observed a single time. V is TRBV9 and J is TRBJ2-1; 8 nucleotides line up with TRBD2. The receptor was isolated from a man under 40 in good health and CMV-seropositive. The source material was PBMCs. CDR3 bases: TGTGCCAGCAGCGTAGACGGGGGGGGGTACAATGAGCAGTTCTTC. This codes for CASSVDGGGYNEQFF.